This T cell receptor (beta chain) derives from a study of blood T cell repertoires in COVID-19. In the study overall: PBMCs, B-cell-depleted T cells, or T cells provided the cDNA or gDNA that made up the material.

This clone has a handful of counts. The CDR3 is made up of 16 amino acids. V was pared by 1 base and J by 4 bases, with 14 bases between. Germline CDR1 and CDR2: LNHNV and YYDKDF (reference sequence). This table comes from immunoSEQ multiplex PCR, and its TCRdb copy is limited to in-frame clones, with some not included. The profile shows tens of thousands of clones, over 75% of them singletons. This chain joins TRBV15 and TRBJ2-1, with D perhaps matching TRBD2 (6 bases). The sequenced sample was peripheral blood. The TCR sequence derives from a man aged 70 or older with acute or convalescent COVID-19. The CDR3 region has the DNA TGTGCCACCAGCAGAGGGAATAGCGGATCTTACAATGAGCAGTTCTTC. Its translation is CATSRGNSGSYNEQFF.